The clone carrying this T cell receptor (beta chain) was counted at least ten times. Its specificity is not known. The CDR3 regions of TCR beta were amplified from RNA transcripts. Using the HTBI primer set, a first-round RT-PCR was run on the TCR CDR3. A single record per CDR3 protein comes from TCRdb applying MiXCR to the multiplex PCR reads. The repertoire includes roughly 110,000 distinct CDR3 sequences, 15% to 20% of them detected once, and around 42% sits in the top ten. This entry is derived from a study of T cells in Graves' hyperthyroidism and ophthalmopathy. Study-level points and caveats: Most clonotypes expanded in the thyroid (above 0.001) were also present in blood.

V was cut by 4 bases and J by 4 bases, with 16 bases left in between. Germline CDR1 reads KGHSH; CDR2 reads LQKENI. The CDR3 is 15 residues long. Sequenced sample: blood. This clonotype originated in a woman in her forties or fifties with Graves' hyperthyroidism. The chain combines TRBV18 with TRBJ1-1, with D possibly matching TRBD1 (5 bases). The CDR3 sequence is CASSRDAGWATEAFF. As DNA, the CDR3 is TGTGCCAGCTCACGGGACGCAGGGTGGGCCACTGAAGCTTTCTTT. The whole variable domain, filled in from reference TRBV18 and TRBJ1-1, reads NAGVMQNPRHLVRRRGQEARLRCSPMKGHSHVYWYRQLPEEGLKFMVYLQKENIIDESGMPKERFSAEFPKEGPSILRIQQVVRGDSAAYFCASSRDAGWATEAFFGQGTRLTVV.